Shown below are 17 T cell receptor beta chains from a single sample sequenced in a study of OX40 agonist ivuxolimab in advanced cancers. Here immunoSEQ multiplex PCR was the method, and the copy in TCRdb shows in-frame clones only, minus some. The sample lists 70,000 to 90,000 clones; roughly nine tenths were seen once. The sequences come from CD4+ or CD8+ T cells sorted from blood, collected in a trial of the OX40 agonist ivuxolimab. The receptors come from an adult with an advanced solid tumor such as melanoma, head and neck, liver or kidney cancer.

In DNA, the CDR3 is TGTGCCAGCAGCCAAGTGACAGGGGGCGCGGGCTATGGCTACACCTTC. Its protein product is CASSQVTGGAGYGYTF. The chain uses TRBV4-2 and TRBJ1-2, with 10 bases aligning to TRBD1. This CDR3 is built from 16 residues. CDR1 is LGHNA and CDR2 is YNFKEQ in the germline V gene. V lost 1 base to trimming and J lost 4 bases; unmatched junction nucleotides: 6.

V and J are TRBV5-4 and TRBJ2-2; 11 bases align to TRBD2. Germline CDR1 reads SGHNT; CDR2 reads YYREEE (reference sequence). J lost 4 bases, V lost 4 bases, and 6 bases had no gene match. The CDR3 has 16 amino acids. CDR3: CASSPFSGGATGELFF. The CDR3 DNA follows: TGTGCCAGCAGCCCTTTTAGCGGGGGGGCCACCGGGGAGCTGTTTTTT.

The CDR3 nucleotides read TGTGCCAGCAGCACGGGACCAACTAGCACAGATACGCAGTATTTT. As protein: CASSTGPTSTDTQYF. This chain joins TRBV5-5 and TRBJ2-3, with D possibly being TRBD1 or TRBD2 (5 bases each). Trimming took 4 bases from V and 0 from J, leaving 12 bases between them. Germline loops: CDR1 SGHKS, CDR2 YYEKEE (reference sequence). There are 15 residues in the CDR3.

The DNA for the CDR3 is TGTGCCAGCAGTTCCTGGACAGGCTCCTACGAGCAGTACTTC. This translates into CASSSWTGSYEQYF. The chain carries TRBV28 and TRBJ2-7, with 7 bases identical to TRBD1. Trimming at V came to 4 bases and at J to 0 bases, leaving 3 bases not matched to a gene. The germline gives CDR1 MDHEN, CDR2 SYDVKM. The CDR3 has 14 residues.

V gene TRBV2 combines with J gene TRBJ1-6; D gene uncertain. V lost 4 bases and J 8 bases, leaving 9 bases between the germline ends. Germline assignment: CDR1 SNHLY and CDR2 FYNNEI. This CDR3 is 13 amino acids long. CDR3 sequence: CASSVGLYSPLHF. The CDR3, as DNA: TGTGCCAGCAGTGTAGGTCTGTATTCACCCCTCCACTTT.

The V call is TRBV19, the J call TRBJ2-3; TRBD2 agrees at 9 bases. In germline, CDR1 is LNHDA, CDR2 SQIVND (reference sequence). The length of the CDR3 is 15 residues. V gave up 5 bases and J gave up 4 bases; unmatched junction bases: 7. For the CDR3, the DNA is TGTGCCAGTAGTCCCCGCTTAGCGGGAGCAGATACGCAGTATTTT. Its translation: CASSPRLAGADTQYF.

The gene calls are TRBV6-5 and TRBJ1-6, with D possibly TRBD1 on 5 matching bases. V was trimmed by 2 bases and J by 6 bases, leaving 11 bases between them. CDR3 size: 15 residues. Germline V gene sequence: CDR1 MNHEY, CDR2 SVGAGI. The CDR3 protein is CASSYGGTANSPLHF. Here the CDR3 DNA reads TGTGCCAGCAGTTACGGGGGGACGGCTAATTCACCCCTCCACTTT.

This clone has just one count. This chain joins TRBV6-1 and TRBJ1-3; D ambiguous. Trimming cost V 4 bases and J 3 bases, with 7 bases left between them. Germline V gene data show CDR1 as MNHNS and CDR2 as SASEGT. The CDR3 contains 13 residues. CDR3 DNA sequence: TGTGCCAGCAGTGTGGGGTTTGGAAACACCATATATTTT. Translating it yields CASSVGFGNTIYF.

V usage is TRBV29-1 and J usage is TRBJ1-3; the match to TRBD1 covers 10 bases. This CDR3 has 18 residues. CDR1 and CDR2 from the germline V gene are SQVTM and ANQGSEA. V was pared by 0 bases and J by 1 base, with 9 bases of the junction left unmatched. CDR3 in amino acids: CSVEDLATGGSSGNTIYF. CDR3 coding DNA: TGCAGCGTTGAAGATCTGGCGACAGGGGGCTCTTCTGGAAACACCATATATTTT. Using reference TRBV29-1 and TRBJ1-3 for the parts outside the CDR3, the full variable domain is SAVISQKPSRDICQRGTSLTIQCQVDSQVTMMFWYRQQPGQSLTLIATANQGSEATYESGFVIDKFPISRPNLTFSTLTVSNMSPEDSSIYLCSVEDLATGGSSGNTIYFGEGSWLTVV.

The chain has TRBV6-6 and TRBJ2-7; D is possibly TRBD2 (6 bases). The germline V gene has CDR1 MNHNY and CDR2 SVGAGI (reference sequence). V gave up 2 bases and J gave up 2 bases, with 10 bases separating them. The CDR3 length is 14 residues. The CDR3 region is CASSYRGETYEQYF. In DNA, the CDR3 is TGTGCCAGCAGTTACCGCGGGGAAACCTACGAGCAGTACTTC.

This chain joins TRBV11-2 and TRBJ1-4, with unresolved D. Between the trimmed V and J ends, which lost 1 base and 2 bases, there was a span of 8 bases. Germline V gene sequence: CDR1 SGHAT, CDR2 FQNNGV. This CDR3 contains 15 residues. The DNA of the CDR3 is TGTGCCAGCAGCTTAGTTGGGCTGACTAATGAAAAACTGTTTTTT. This encodes CASSLVGLTNEKLFF. Looking up the rest from reference TRBV11-2 and TRBJ1-4 gives the full variable domain: EAGVAQSPRYKIIEKRQSVAFWCNPISGHATLYWYQQILGQGPKLLIQFQNNGVVDDSQLPKDRFSAERLKGVDSTLKIQPAKLEDSAVYLCASSLVGLTNEKLFFGSGTQLSVL.

This clone is a singleton in its sample. This chain uses TRBV7-9 with TRBJ2-7, with D possibly being TRBD1 or TRBD2 (6 bases each). From germline, CDR1 is SEHNR and CDR2 FQNEAQ (reference sequence). Between the trimmed V and J ends, which lost 4 bases and 10 bases, there was a span of 14 bases. The CDR3 has 12 amino acids. CDR3 in amino acids: CASSYLGGYQYF. DNA for the CDR3: TGTGCCAGCAGCTATTTAGGGGGGTATCAGTACTTC.

The chain carries TRBV5-8 and TRBJ1-1, with D maybe TRBD1 (5 bases). CDR1 SGHTS and CDR2 YDEGEE come from the germline V gene. Trimming took off 4 bases at V and 3 bases at J, with 22 bases between the two ends. This CDR3 has 17 residues. The CDR3 spells CASSPGIGWGGHTEAFF. CDR3 coding DNA: TGTGCCAGCAGCCCTGGGATAGGCTGGGGGGGTCACACTGAAGCTTTCTTT.

This chain connects TRBV7-9 to TRBJ2-5; 7 bases match TRBD1. Losses at the gene ends were 1 base for V and 1 base for J; bases not matched to a gene: 3. The germline gives CDR1 SEHNR, CDR2 FQNEAQ (reference sequence). The CDR3 runs to 15 residues. CDR3 coding DNA: TGTGCCAGCAGCTTAGGGGCAGGGGGCCAAGAGACCCAGTACTTC. It is translated as CASSLGAGGQETQYF.

V is TRBV7-2 and J is TRBJ1-5; possibly TRBD1 for D (6 bases). The CDR3 consists of 15 residues. CDR1 SGHTA and CDR2 FQGNSA come from the germline V gene. The V and J ends lost 1 base and 4 bases respectively, with 11 bases between them. The CDR3 nucleotides read TGTGCCAGCAGCTTAGATTTGGGGGCGAATCAGCCCCAGCATTTT. The encoded protein is CASSLDLGANQPQHF.

The rearrangement links TRBV5-1 to TRBJ2-5; D ambiguous. The CDR3 loop spans 14 amino acids. Germline V gene sequence: CDR1 SGHRS, CDR2 YFSETQ. The V and J ends lost 0 bases and 4 bases respectively, with 10 bases between them. The CDR3 DNA reads TGCGCCAGCAGCTTGGAAGGCCATGGAGAGACCCAGTACTTC. Residues: CASSLEGHGETQYF.

This clone has just a few counts. The chain recombines TRBV7-8 with TRBJ1-6; tentatively, D is TRBD1 (5 bases). Deletions cut 4 bases from V and 5 bases from J, with 9 bases between. The CDR3 spans 14 residues. Germline loops: CDR1 SGHVS, CDR2 FQNEAQ. The CDR3 reads CASSSGTNNSPLHF. Written as DNA, the CDR3 is TGTGCCAGCAGCTCAGGGACTAATAATTCACCCCTCCACTTT.